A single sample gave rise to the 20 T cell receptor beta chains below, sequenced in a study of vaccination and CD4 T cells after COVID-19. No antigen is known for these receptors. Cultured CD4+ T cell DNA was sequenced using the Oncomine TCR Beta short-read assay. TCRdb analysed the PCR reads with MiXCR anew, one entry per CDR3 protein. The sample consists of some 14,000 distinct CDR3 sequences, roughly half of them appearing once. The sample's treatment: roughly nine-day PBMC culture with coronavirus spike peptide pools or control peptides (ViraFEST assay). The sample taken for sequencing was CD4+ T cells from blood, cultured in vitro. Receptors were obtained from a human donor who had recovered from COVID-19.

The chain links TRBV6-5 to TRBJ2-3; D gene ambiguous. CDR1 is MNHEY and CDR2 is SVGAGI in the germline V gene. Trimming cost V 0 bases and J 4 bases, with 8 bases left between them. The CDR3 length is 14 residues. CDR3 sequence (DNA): TGTGCCAGCAGTTACTCGAGTGAAGCAGATACGCAGTATTTT. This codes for CASSYSSEADTQYF.

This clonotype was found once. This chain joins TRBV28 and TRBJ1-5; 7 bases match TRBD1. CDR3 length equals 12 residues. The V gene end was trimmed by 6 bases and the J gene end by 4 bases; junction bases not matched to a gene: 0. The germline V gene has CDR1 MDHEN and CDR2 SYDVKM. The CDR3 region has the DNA TGTGCCAGCAGGACAGGGAATCAGCCCCAGCATTTT. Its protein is CASRTGNQPQHF.

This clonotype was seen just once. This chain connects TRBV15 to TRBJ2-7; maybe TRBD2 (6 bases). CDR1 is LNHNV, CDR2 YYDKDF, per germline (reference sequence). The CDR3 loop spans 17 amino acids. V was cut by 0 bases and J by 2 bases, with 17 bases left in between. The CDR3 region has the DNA TGTGCCACCAGCAGAGATAAAGGAGCGGGCAGCGCCTACGAGCAGTACTTC. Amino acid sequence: CATSRDKGAGSAYEQYF.

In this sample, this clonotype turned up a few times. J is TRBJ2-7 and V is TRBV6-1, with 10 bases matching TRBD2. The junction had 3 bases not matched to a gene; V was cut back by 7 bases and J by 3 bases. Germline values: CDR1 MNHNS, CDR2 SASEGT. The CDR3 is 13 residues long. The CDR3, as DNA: TGTGCCAGCAAGCCTAGCGGGAGCTACGAGCAGTACTTC. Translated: CASKPSGSYEQYF.

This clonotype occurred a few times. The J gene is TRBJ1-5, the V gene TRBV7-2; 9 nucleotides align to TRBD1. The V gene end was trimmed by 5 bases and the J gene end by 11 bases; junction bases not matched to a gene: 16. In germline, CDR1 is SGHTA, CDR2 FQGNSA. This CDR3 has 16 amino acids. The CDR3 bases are TGTGCCAGCAGCCCTACACCGGGACAGGGTCCATTAGCCCAGCATTTT. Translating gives CASSPTPGQGPLAQHF.

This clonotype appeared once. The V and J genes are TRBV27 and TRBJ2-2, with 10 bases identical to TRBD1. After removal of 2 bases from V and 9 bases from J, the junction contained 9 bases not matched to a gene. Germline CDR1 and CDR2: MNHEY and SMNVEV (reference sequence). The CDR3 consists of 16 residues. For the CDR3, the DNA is TGTGCCAGCAGTTTAGTAATCGGGACAGGGGTCCGGGAGCTGTTTTTT. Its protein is CASSLVIGTGVRELFF.

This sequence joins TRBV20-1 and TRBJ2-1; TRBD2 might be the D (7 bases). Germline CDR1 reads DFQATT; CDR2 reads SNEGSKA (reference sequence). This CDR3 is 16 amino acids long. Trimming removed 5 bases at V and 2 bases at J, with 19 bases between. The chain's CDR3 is CSAPPGGRGAYNEQFF. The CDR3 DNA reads TGCAGTGCTCCCCCCGGGGGGCGGGGAGCCTACAATGAGCAGTTCTTC.

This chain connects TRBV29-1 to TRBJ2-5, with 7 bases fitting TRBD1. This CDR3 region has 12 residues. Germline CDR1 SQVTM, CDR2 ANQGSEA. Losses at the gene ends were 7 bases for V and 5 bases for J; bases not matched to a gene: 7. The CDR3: CSESQGTETQYF. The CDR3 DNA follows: TGCAGCGAGTCACAGGGGACCGAGACCCAGTACTTC.

Here the CDR3 reads CASTGTAGSPLHF. DNA of the CDR3: TGTGCCAGCACTGGGACCGCAGGGTCACCCCTCCACTTT. This chain links TRBV28 with TRBJ1-6; TRBD1 might be the D (5 bases). Trimming took off 7 bases at V and 10 bases at J, with 14 bases between the two ends. This CDR3 spans 13 amino acids. Germline loops: CDR1 MDHEN, CDR2 SYDVKM. The entire variable domain, with the rest obtained from reference TRBV28 and TRBJ1-6, is as follows: DVKVTQSSRYLVKRTGEKVFLECVQDMDHENMFWYRQDPGLGLRLIYFSYDVKMKEKGDIPEGYSVSREKKERFSLILESASTNQTSMYLCASTGTAGSPLHFGNGTRLTVT.

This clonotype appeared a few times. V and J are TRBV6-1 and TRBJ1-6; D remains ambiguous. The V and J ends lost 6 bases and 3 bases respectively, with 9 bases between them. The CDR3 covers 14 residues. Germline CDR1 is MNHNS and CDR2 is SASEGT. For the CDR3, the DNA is TGTGCCAGCAGCCGACGGAACTATAATTCACCCCTCCACTTT. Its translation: CASSRRNYNSPLHF.

For the CDR3, the DNA is TGTGCCAGTATAAACAGCTTAGCGGGGAGCAATCAGCCCCAGCATTTT. Its protein is CASINSLAGSNQPQHF. This chain links TRBV19 with TRBJ1-5; D unresolved. Germline values: CDR1 LNHDA, CDR2 SQIVND (reference sequence). V lost 7 bases to trimming and J lost 1 base, with 17 bases between them. CDR3 size: 16 residues.

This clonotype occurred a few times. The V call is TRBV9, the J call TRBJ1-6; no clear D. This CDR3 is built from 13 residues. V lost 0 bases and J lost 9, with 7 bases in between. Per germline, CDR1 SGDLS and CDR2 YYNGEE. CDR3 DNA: TGTGCCAGCAGCGTAGAGGTGTCTTCACCCCTCCACTTT. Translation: CASSVEVSSPLHF.

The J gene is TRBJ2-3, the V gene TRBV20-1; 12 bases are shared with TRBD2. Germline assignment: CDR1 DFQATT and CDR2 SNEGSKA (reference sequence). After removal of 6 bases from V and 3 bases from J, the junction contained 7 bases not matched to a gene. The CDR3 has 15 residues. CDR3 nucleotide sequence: TGCAGTGCGGATAGGACTAGCGGGAATACAGATACGCAGTATTTT. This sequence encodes CSADRTSGNTDTQYF.

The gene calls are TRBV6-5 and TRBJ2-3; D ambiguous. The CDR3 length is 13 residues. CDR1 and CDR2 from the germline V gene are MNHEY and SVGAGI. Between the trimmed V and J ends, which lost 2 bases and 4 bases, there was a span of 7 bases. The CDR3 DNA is TGTGCCAGCAGTTACACGGCGGCAGATACGCAGTATTTT. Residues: CASSYTAADTQYF.

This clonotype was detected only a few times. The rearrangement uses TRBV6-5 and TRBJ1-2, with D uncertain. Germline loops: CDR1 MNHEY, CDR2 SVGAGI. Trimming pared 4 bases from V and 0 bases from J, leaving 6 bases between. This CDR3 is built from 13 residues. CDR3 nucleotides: TGTGCCAGCAGTTCAGCTACTAACTATGGCTACACCTTC. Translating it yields CASSSATNYGYTF.

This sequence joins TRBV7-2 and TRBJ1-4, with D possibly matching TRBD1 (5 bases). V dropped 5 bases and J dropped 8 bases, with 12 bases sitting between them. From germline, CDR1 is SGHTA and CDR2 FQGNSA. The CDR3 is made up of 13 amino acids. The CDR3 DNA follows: TGTGCCAGCAGCATATCCAGGGAGGAAAAACTGTTTTTT. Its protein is CASSISREEKLFF. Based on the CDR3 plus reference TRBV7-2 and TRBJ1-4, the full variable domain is GAGVSQSPSNKVTEKGKDVELRCDPISGHTALYWYRQSLGQGLEFLIYFQGNSAPDKSGLPSDRFSAERTGGSVSTLTIQRTQQEDSAVYLCASSISREEKLFFGSGTQLSVL.

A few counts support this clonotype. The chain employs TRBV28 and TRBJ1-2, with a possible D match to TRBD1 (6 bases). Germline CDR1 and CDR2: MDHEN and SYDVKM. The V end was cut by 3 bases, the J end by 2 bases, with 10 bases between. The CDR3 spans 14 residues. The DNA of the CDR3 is TGTGCCAGCAGTTTCCACGGGACAAACTATGGCTACACCTTC. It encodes CASSFHGTNYGYTF.

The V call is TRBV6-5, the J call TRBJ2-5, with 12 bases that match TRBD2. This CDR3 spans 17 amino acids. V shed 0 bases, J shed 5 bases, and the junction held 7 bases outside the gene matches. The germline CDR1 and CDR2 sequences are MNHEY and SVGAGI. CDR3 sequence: CASSYSVLAGGRETQYF. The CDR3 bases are TGTGCCAGCAGTTACTCGGTTCTAGCGGGAGGGAGGGAGACCCAGTACTTC.

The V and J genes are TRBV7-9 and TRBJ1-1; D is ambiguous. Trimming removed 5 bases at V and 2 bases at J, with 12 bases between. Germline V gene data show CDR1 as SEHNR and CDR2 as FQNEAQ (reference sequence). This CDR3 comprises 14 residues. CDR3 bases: TGTGCCAGCAGCCTGACACGATCCAACACTGAAGCTTTCTTT. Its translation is CASSLTRSNTEAFF.

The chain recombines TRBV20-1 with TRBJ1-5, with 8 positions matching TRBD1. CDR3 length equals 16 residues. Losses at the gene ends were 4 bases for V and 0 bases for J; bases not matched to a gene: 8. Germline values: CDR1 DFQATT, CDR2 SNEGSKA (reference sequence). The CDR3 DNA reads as TGCAGTGCTACCGGGACAGGCGTCTATAGCAATCAGCCCCAGCATTTT. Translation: CSATGTGVYSNQPQHF.